Shown below are 10 T cell receptor beta chains from a single sample sequenced in a study of blood T cell repertoires in COVID-19. Assay used: immunoSEQ multiplex PCR; TCRdb lists only in-frame clones, some missing. The profile shows about 49,000 clones, 65% to 90% of them singletons. Sequencing was performed on peripheral blood. These receptor sequences come from a woman aged 80 or over with COVID-19, enrolled during active disease.

V gene TRBV12-3 or TRBV12-4 combines with J gene TRBJ2-1, with TRBD2 identical over 8 bases. Trimming cost V 5 bases and J 9 bases; bases outside gene matches: 6. The CDR3 is 13 residues long. CDR3 DNA: TGTGCCAGCAGTCGGGCGGGAGGAACTGAGCAGTTCTTC. Translating gives CASSRAGGTEQFF.

The chain joins TRBV30 to TRBJ1-1, with 7 positions matching TRBD1. The CDR3 spans 17 residues. Germline-derived CDR1 and CDR2 are GTSNPN and SVGIG (reference sequence). V lost 2 bases and J lost 1; bases outside the gene matches: 13. The CDR3 DNA reads as TGTGCCTGGAGTTGGGGAGCAGGGGGAGGATGGAACACTGAAGCTTTCTTT. Residues: CAWSWGAGGGWNTEAFF.

Here the CDR3 reads CASSLALADQETQYF. CDR3 coding DNA: TGTGCCAGCAGCTTGGCCCTAGCCGACCAAGAGACCCAGTACTTC. The chain uses TRBV5-4 and TRBJ2-5, with TRBD2 as a possible D gene (5 bases). The ends were cut back, 0 bases at V and 0 bases at J, with 9 bases in the middle. CDR3 length equals 15 residues. Germline lookup yields CDR1 SGHNT and CDR2 YYREEE (reference sequence).

On this clone itself: An end of the junction differs from the germline gene, which may be a read error. The chain couples TRBV2 to TRBJ1-5, with D unresolved. CDR3 length: 13 amino acids. Germline assignment: CDR1 SNHLY and CDR2 FYNNEI. CDR3 bases: TGTGCCAGCGGTGACAATAGCAATCAGCCCCAGCATTTT. This translates into CASGDNSNQPQHF.

The chain recombines TRBV7-8 with TRBJ2-2; TRBD2 agrees at 13 bases. Trimming removed 1 base from V and 5 bases from J; junction bases left unmatched: 1. The length of the CDR3 is 16 residues. The germline V gene encodes CDR1 SGHVS and CDR2 FQNEAQ. The CDR3 protein is CASSLGLAGGTGELFF. The CDR3 coding sequence is TGTGCCAGCAGCTTAGGACTAGCGGGAGGTACCGGGGAGCTGTTTTTT. Drawing the rest from reference TRBV7-8 and TRBJ2-2, the complete variable domain is GAGVSQSPRYKVAKRGQDVALRCDPISGHVSLFWYQQALGQGPEFLTYFQNEAQLDKSGLPSDRFFAERPEGSVSTLKIQRTQQEDSAVYLCASSLGLAGGTGELFFGEGSRLTVL.

Only a few counts were recorded for this clone. The chain couples TRBV5-5 to TRBJ1-4; D may be TRBD1 (6 bases). CDR1 SGHKS and CDR2 YYEKEE come from the germline V gene (reference sequence). Trimming left V 2 bases short and J 2 bases short, with 7 bases between. CDR3 length: 14 amino acids. The DNA of the CDR3 is TGTGCCAGCAGCTTTGGGGGCACTAATGAAAAACTGTTTTTT. Translation gives CASSFGGTNEKLFF.

The chain recombines TRBV5-1 with TRBJ1-6; no firm D call. Germline CDR1 is SGHRS and CDR2 is YFSETQ. This CDR3 region has 13 residues. Trimming removed 0 bases at V and 12 bases at J, with 10 bases between. Here the CDR3 reads CASSLGAELPLHF. CDR3 sequence (DNA): TGCGCCAGCAGCTTGGGGGCAGAGTTACCCCTCCACTTT.

This clone was seen a few times. The rearrangement links TRBV5-1 to TRBJ2-7; maybe TRBD1 (7 bases). Trimming shortened V by 4 bases and J by 7 bases, and 18 bases separated the two germline ends. The CDR3 is made up of 14 amino acids. Germline CDR1 is SGHRS and CDR2 is YFSETQ. CDR3 protein: CASSPRDSSSEQYF. The DNA for the CDR3 is TGCGCCAGCAGCCCGCGGGACAGTTCTAGTGAGCAGTACTTC. Combining the CDR3 with reference TRBV5-1 and TRBJ2-7 gives the whole variable domain KAGVTQTPRYLIKTRGQQVTLSCSPISGHRSVSWYQQTPGQGLQFLFEYFSETQRNKGNFPGRFSGRQFSNSRSEMNVSTLELGDSALYLCASSPRDSSSEQYFGPGTRLTVT.

The chain combines TRBV10-3 with TRBJ1-1; D unclear. Trimming shortened V by 4 bases and J by 2 bases, and 8 bases separated the two germline ends. This CDR3 is built from 13 residues. CDR1 is ENHRY, CDR2 SYGVKD, per germline. The CDR3 here is CAISGNSNTEAFF. In DNA, the CDR3 is TGTGCCATCAGTGGTAACAGCAACACTGAAGCTTTCTTT.

This sequence joins TRBV28 and TRBJ2-7; D remains ambiguous. The V and J ends lost 1 base and 2 bases respectively, with 9 bases between them. The CDR3 sequence is 14 residues long. Germline lookup yields CDR1 MDHEN and CDR2 SYDVKM. The CDR3, as DNA: TGTGCCAGCAGTTTATTTCAACAGACCTACGAGCAGTACTTC. As protein: CASSLFQQTYEQYF.